This T cell receptor (beta chain) was recorded in a study of CD8 T cells in Susac syndrome (dated 2019 in TCRdb). With respect to the entire study: Of the Susac syndrome patients who were sequenced, roughly eight were in clinical remission while roughly 6 had clinically active disease. At blood withdrawal, Susac syndrome patients were therapy-naive, treated with corticosteroids (with IVIg additionally given to some), or treated with IVIg alone. Repertoire sequencing was used to test whether CD8+ T cell activation and differentiation in Susac syndrome was antigen driven.

As regards this clonotype: The antigen it binds to is not known. No qualities accompany the bases; no much larger clone lies one base away.

Overall study results and their limits: The TCR sequencing and HLA analysis was acknowledged to have included a relatively small number of individuals. The CD4+ T cell repertoire of patients with Susac syndrome showed no detectable clonal expansion.

Peripheral blood CD8+ and CD4+ T cells from healthy donors, Susac syndrome patients and multiple sclerosis patients were profiled by high-throughput TCR beta sequencing. The Susac syndrome patients fulfilled recently defined diagnostic criteria for either definite or probable disease. Bulk CD8+ and CD4+ T cells were purified by magnetic negative isolation, whereas CD8+ TEMRA cells were enriched by FACS. Blood was collected in EDTA tubes and processed within 24 hours, with PBMCs isolated through density gradient centrifugation. PBMCs intended for TCR sequencing were cryopreserved in liquid nitrogen and were subsequently thawed in a 37 degrees C water bath. A purity of at least 90% was achieved for sorted or isolated CD4+, CD8+ and CD8+ TEMRA cells. RNA was extracted using the RNeasy kit, and about 0.5 to 1 microgram was reverse transcribed with random hexamers. TCR beta CDR3 regions were amplified with the immunoSEQ multiplex PCR assay covering 54 Vbeta and 13 Jbeta segments. PCR amplification bias was corrected by using a synthetic template baseline for primer optimization and computational correction. The study's processing was this. Reads were assigned to V, D and J genes according to IMGT and analyzed in immunoSEQ Analyzer, with only productive sequences retained. Clonality was computed as one minus Shannon entropy normalized by log2 of the number of productive unique sequences. Public and private clones were assessed among the 100 most prevalent clones of each patient and control. Susac-specific clones were defined as absent from healthy and MS cohorts, 1052 published viral clones and other ImmuneACCESS disease sequences. TCRdb trimmed the raw reads at Q25, called clones with MiXCR and kept productive beta chains. Records with the same CDR3 protein are collapsed into one entry carrying the most frequent genes and DNA. The V and J calls shown here were made by TCRdb, not taken from the authors' results. For this sample the table gives over 150,000 distinct CDR3 sequences, of which 90% to 95% were detected only once. The top ten clones comprise approximately 0.099% of the sample.

Including the terminal cysteine and phenylalanine, the CDR3 comprises 15 residues. The only DNA kept is the CDR3, 45 bases in frame from the first base. Trimming at the junction amounts to 5 bases on V and 5 bases on J, and the germline ends lie 20 bases apart. From the germline V gene (reference sequence), CDR1 is DFQATT and CDR2 is SNEGSKA. The sequenced sample was CD4+ T cells from PBMCs. This TCR derives from a human donor with Susac syndrome. The rearranged chain carries TRBV20-1 and TRBJ2-3; the D gene is unclear. CDR3 loop: CSALSDWGTEDTQYF. The nucleotides read TGCAGTGCTCTATCCGACTGGGGAACGGAAGATACGCAGTATTTT.